The entry that follows covers one TCR beta chain sequence. What it binds is not known. These data belong to a study of cytomegalovirus exposure and HLA in healthy donors. The PCR made use of 60 Vbeta and 13 Jbeta primers. Method: immunoSEQ multiplex PCR; TCRdb's copy keeps in-frame clones and lacks some. Among 65,000 to 85,000 clones, roughly 70% were seen once, and the ten largest hold less than 15%. Whole-study findings and limits: Follow-up analysis seemed to connect common viral pathogens with several of the most significant clusters identified. It has been reported that TCR beta sequences accurately predicted the HLA-A and HLA-B alleles of most subjects. The study flagged around 160 TCR beta chains as cytomegalovirus-associated.

The V end was cut by 7 bases, the J end by 7 bases, with 8 bases between. CDR1 and CDR2 (germline): SNHLY, FYNNEI. This CDR3 comprises 11 residues. The specimen sequenced was PBMCs. This chain connects TRBV2 to TRBJ1-3; D call uncertain. The sequence derives from a male donor in good health and CMV-seropositive. This CDR3 reads CASNSRNTIYF. CDR3 coding DNA: TGTGCCAGCAATTCCCGGAACACCATATATTTT. Complete variable domain (other parts from reference TRBV2 and TRBJ1-3): EPEVTQTPSHQVTQMGQEVILRCVPISNHLYFYWYRQILGQKVEFLVSFYNNEISEKSEIFDDQFSVERPDGSNFTLKIRSTKLEDSAMYFCASNSRNTIYFGEGSWLTVV.